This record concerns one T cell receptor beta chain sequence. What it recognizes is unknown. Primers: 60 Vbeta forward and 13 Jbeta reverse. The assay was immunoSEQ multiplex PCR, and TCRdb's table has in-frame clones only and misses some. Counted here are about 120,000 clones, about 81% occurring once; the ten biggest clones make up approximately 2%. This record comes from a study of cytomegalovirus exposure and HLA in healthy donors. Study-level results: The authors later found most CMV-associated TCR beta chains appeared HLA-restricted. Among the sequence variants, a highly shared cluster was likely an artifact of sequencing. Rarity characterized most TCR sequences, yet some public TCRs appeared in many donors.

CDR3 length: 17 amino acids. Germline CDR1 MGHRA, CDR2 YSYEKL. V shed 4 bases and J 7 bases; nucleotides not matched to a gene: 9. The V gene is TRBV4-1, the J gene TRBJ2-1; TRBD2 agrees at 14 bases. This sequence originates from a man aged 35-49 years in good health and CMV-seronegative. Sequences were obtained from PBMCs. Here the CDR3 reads CASSRGRTSGGRNEQFF. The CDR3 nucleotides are TGCGCCAGCAGCCGGGGGAGGACTAGCGGGGGGAGGAATGAGCAGTTCTTC.